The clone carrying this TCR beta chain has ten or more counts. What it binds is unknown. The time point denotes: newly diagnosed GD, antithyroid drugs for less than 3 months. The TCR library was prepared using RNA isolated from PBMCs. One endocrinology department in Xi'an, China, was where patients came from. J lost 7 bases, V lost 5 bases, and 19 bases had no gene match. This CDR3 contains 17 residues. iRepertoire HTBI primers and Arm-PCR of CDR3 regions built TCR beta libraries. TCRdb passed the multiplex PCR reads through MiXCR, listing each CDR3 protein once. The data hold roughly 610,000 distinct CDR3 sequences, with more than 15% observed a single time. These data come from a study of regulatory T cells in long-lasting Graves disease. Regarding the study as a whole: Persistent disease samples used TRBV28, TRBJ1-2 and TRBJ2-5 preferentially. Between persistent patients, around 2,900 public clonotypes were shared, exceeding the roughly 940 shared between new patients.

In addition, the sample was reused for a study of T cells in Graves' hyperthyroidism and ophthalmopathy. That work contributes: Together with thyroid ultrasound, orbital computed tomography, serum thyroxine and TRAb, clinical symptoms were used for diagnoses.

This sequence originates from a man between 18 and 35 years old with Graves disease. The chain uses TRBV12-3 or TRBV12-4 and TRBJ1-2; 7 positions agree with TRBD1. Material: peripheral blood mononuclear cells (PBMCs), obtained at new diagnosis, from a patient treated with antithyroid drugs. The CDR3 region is CASSGIDRDGGFTGYTF. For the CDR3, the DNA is TGTGCCAGCAGTGGGATTGACAGGGATGGGGGGTTTACTGGCTACACCTTC.